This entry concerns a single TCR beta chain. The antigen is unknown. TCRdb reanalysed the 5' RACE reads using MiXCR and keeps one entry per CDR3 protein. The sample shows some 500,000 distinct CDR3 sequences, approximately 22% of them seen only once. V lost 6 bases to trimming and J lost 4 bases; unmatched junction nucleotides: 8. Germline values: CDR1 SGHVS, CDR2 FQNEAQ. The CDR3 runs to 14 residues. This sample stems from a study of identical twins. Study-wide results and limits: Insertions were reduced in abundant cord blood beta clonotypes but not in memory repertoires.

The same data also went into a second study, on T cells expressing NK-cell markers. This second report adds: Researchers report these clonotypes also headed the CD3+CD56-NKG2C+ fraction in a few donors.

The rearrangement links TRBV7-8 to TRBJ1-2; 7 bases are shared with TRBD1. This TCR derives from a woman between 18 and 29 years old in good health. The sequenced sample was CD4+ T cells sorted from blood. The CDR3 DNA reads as TGTGCCAGCAGGCGCGACAGGGTCGGCTATGGCTACACCTTC. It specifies CASRRDRVGYGYTF.